The 30 T cell receptor beta chains listed next were all sequenced from one sample in a study of T cells in localized non-small cell lung cancer. Sequenced by immunoSEQ multiplex PCR; TCRdb stores in-frame clones only, minus some. The sample lists 72,000 or so clones, around four fifths occurring once. This material consisted of peripheral blood, taken before any cancer treatment. These receptors all stem from an older female donor with stage I lung adenocarcinoma.

This chain connects TRBV7-9 to TRBJ1-1; weak D call: TRBD1 (6 bases). The length of the CDR3 is 14 residues. Looked up from germline, CDR1 is SEHNR and CDR2 is FQNEAQ (reference sequence). V was trimmed by 5 bases and J by 1 base, leaving 11 bases between them. The CDR3: CASSQWTENTEAFF. The CDR3 coding sequence is TGTGCCAGCAGCCAATGGACAGAGAACACTGAAGCTTTCTTT.

The chain has TRBV7-3 and TRBJ2-7; 8 nucleotides line up with TRBD2. The CDR3 extends over 13 amino acids. Germline V lookup: CDR1 SGHTA, CDR2 FQGTGA. Trimming at V came to 5 bases and at J to 7 bases, leaving 7 bases not matched to a gene. The CDR3 region is CASSPRGGREQYF. CDR3 in DNA: TGTGCCAGCAGCCCGCGGGGCGGGAGGGAGCAGTACTTC.

This clone was found a few times. The chain combines TRBV27 with TRBJ1-1; weak D call: TRBD1 (5 bases). The V end lost 5 bases, the J end lost 2 bases, and 15 bases lay between the germline ends. This CDR3 comprises 15 residues. CDR1 is MNHEY and CDR2 is SMNVEV in the germline V gene (reference sequence). The CDR3, as DNA: TGTGCCAGCAGTCCCCACGGGGGGTATAACACTGAAGCTTTCTTT. As protein: CASSPHGGYNTEAFF.

The chain has TRBV10-2 and TRBJ1-2; weak D call: TRBD1 (5 bases). The length of the CDR3 is 16 residues. Germline V CDR1 and CDR2: WSHSY, SAAADI. V lost 2 bases and J lost 0, with 13 bases in between. CDR3 in DNA: TGCGCCAGCAGTGAGCGGATGCAGACAGCTAACTATGGCTACACCTTC. It encodes CASSERMQTANYGYTF.

V gene TRBV28 combines with J gene TRBJ2-5; D may be TRBD1 or TRBD2 (5 bases each). CDR3 length: 13 amino acids. The germline V and J ends were trimmed by 5 bases and 5 bases, with 12 bases remaining between them. CDR1 and CDR2 (germline): MDHEN, SYDVKM. The DNA of the CDR3 is TGTGCCAGCAGTCGGGCAGGGACCGAGACCCAGTACTTC. Protein sequence: CASSRAGTETQYF.

Comments on this clone: The sample contains more than one DNA sequence encoding this CDR3. The rearrangement links TRBV7-2 to TRBJ1-1; the D is unclear. Per the germline V gene, CDR1 is SGHTA and CDR2 is FQGNSA. CDR3 length equals 17 residues. V shed 0 bases and J shed 2 bases, with 16 bases lying between them. This chain's CDR3 is CASSLAWFYRLNTEAFF. The CDR3 DNA is TGTGCCAGCAGCTTAGCTTGGTTTTACAGACTAAACACTGAAGCTTTCTTT.

This clone was seen a single time. The chain couples TRBV18 to TRBJ1-1; the match to TRBD1 covers 8 bases. Germline CDR1 is KGHSH and CDR2 is LQKENI. The CDR3 extends over 15 amino acids. V shed 5 bases and J 4 bases; nucleotides not matched to a gene: 9. The CDR3 loop reads CASSAKQGASTEAFF. The CDR3, as DNA: TGTGCCAGCTCAGCGAAGCAGGGGGCCTCCACTGAAGCTTTCTTT.

This chain connects TRBV5-1 to TRBJ1-1, with 10 bases that match TRBD1. Per germline, CDR1 SGHRS and CDR2 YFSETQ. The CDR3 extends over 14 amino acids. The J segment lost 4 bases and the V segment lost 4 bases, leaving 4 bases of the junction unmatched. The CDR3 DNA is TGCGCCAGCAGCCCGGGACAGGGGATCACTGAAGCTTTCTTT. This codes for CASSPGQGITEAFF.

This chain's CDR3 is CASSPGQVPGELFF. DNA for the CDR3: TGCGCCAGCAGCCCCGGACAGGTCCCCGGGGAGCTGTTTTTT. This chain uses TRBV5-1 with TRBJ2-2, with TRBD1 matching 7 bases. Unmatched junction bases numbered 6, after V lost 4 bases and J lost 6 bases. This CDR3 has 14 residues. The germline gives CDR1 SGHRS, CDR2 YFSETQ.

This chain links TRBV18 with TRBJ2-5, with D possibly called TRBD1 or TRBD2 (6 bases each). Germline V gene sequence: CDR1 KGHSH, CDR2 LQKENI. There are 13 residues in the CDR3. V was clipped by 3 bases and J by 5 bases, with 10 bases between them. The CDR3 reads CASSPQGGETQYF. The CDR3 DNA is TGTGCCAGCTCACCGCAAGGGGGGGAGACCCAGTACTTC.

This chain links TRBV18 with TRBJ1-2; perhaps TRBD1 as D (5 bases). Germline V lookup: CDR1 KGHSH, CDR2 LQKENI. Trimming pared 2 bases from V and 2 bases from J, leaving 9 bases between. The CDR3 runs 14 residues. Here the CDR3 reads CASSPFKGNYGYTF. CDR3 nucleotides: TGTGCCAGCTCACCATTTAAGGGGAACTATGGCTACACCTTC.

The rearrangement uses TRBV19 and TRBJ2-2, with D perhaps TRBD1 (6 bases). The ends were cut back, 6 bases at V and 2 bases at J, with 16 bases in the middle. The CDR3 is 16 residues long. The V gene's germline CDR1 is LNHDA and CDR2 SQIVND (reference sequence). The CDR3 DNA follows: TGTGCCAGTAGACAGGGCCCGGCCCTAAACACCGGGGAGCTGTTTTTT. This codes for CASRQGPALNTGELFF.

This clone is a singleton in its sample. At one boundary the junction diverges from the germline segment, which might be a read error. The gene calls are TRBV11-3 and TRBJ2-2; 8 bases agree with TRBD2. The CDR3 consists of 15 residues. Germline loops: CDR1 SGHNT, CDR2 YENEEA. The CDR3, as DNA: TGTGCCAGCAGCCCCGGGACTAGGAACTCCGGGGAGCTGTTTTTT. This translates into CASSPGTRNSGELFF.

This chain's CDR3 is CAISESGVSGNTIYF. Here the CDR3 DNA reads TGTGCCATCAGTGAGTCTGGGGTCTCTGGAAACACCATATATTTT. The rearrangement joins TRBV10-3 to TRBJ1-3; no definite D call. Germline assignment: CDR1 ENHRY and CDR2 SYGVKD. Between the trimmed V and J ends, which lost 0 bases and 0 bases, there was a span of 6 bases. This CDR3 region has 15 residues.

The V gene is TRBV18, the J gene TRBJ2-7; D possibly corresponds to TRBD1 (6 bases). Germline V gene sequence: CDR1 KGHSH, CDR2 LQKENI. The CDR3 sequence is 16 residues long. V gave up 1 base and J gave up 0 bases, with 13 bases separating them. In DNA form, the CDR3 reads TGTGCCAGCTCACCACTACCAGGGACATCCTCCTACGAGCAGTACTTC. Protein: CASSPLPGTSSYEQYF.

The chain recombines TRBV4-2 with TRBJ1-2, with 10 bases that match TRBD1. CDR1 is LGHNA, CDR2 YNFKEQ, per germline. The CDR3 is 14 amino acids. V was pared by 4 bases and J by 4 bases, with 3 bases of the junction left unmatched. Here the CDR3 reads CASSPTGGGYGYTF. CDR3 DNA sequence: TGTGCCAGCAGCCCGACAGGGGGCGGCTATGGCTACACCTTC.

The CDR3 DNA sequence: TGTGCCAGCAGTTACTTTGCGGCATCTGGGGCCAACGTCCTGACTTTC. It codes for CASSYFAASGANVLTF. The chain employs TRBV6-5 and TRBJ2-6; D call uncertain. The CDR3 consists of 16 residues. In germline, CDR1 is MNHEY, CDR2 SVGAGI. V lost 1 base and J 1 base, leaving 8 bases between the germline ends.

This rearrangement joins TRBV6-6 to TRBJ1-5; 9 bases line up with TRBD1. Germline CDR1 reads MNHNY; CDR2 reads SVGAGI (reference sequence). The CDR3 sequence is 16 residues long. The V gene end was trimmed by 5 bases and the J gene end by 5 bases; junction bases not matched to a gene: 10. CDR3 nucleotides: TGTGCCAGCAGTGGCCCTCCGGGACAGGGAGATCAGCCCCAGCATTTT. Its translation is CASSGPPGQGDQPQHF.

This clone is a singleton in its sample. The chain couples TRBV5-1 to TRBJ1-4; D ambiguous. V dropped 0 bases and J dropped 5 bases, with 11 bases sitting between them. The CDR3 has 15 amino acids. From germline, CDR1 is SGHRS and CDR2 YFSETQ. The CDR3 spells CASSLGVPRNEKLFF. The CDR3 nucleotides are TGCGCCAGCAGCTTGGGGGTCCCAAGGAATGAAAAACTGTTTTTT.

This clone appeared a few times. The genes are TRBV5-4 and TRBJ2-3, with a weak D call TRBD1 (5 bases). The germline V gene encodes CDR1 SGHNT and CDR2 YYREEE (reference sequence). V lost 1 base and J 3 bases, leaving 9 bases between the germline ends. The CDR3 totals 14 residues. In DNA form, the CDR3 reads TGTGCCAGCAGCTTGAGGGGTTCTACAGATACGCAGTATTTT. Translation gives CASSLRGSTDTQYF.

This chain links TRBV18 with TRBJ2-1; D remains ambiguous. The germline CDR1 and CDR2 sequences are KGHSH and LQKENI. This CDR3 comprises 13 residues. V lost 5 bases and J 8 bases, leaving 13 bases between the germline ends. The CDR3 loop reads CASSETLTDEQFF. The CDR3 region has the DNA TGTGCCAGCTCAGAAACGCTCACGGATGAGCAGTTCTTC.

The V call is TRBV11-3, the J call TRBJ2-1, with TRBD1 matching over 7 bases. The CDR3 runs 14 residues. Trimming took 1 base from V and 4 from J; bases not matched to a gene: 1. CDR1 SGHNT and CDR2 YENEEA come from the germline V gene. The CDR3 coding sequence is TGTGCCAGCAGCTTAGGGGACAGTTACAATGAGCAGTTCTTC. It codes for CASSLGDSYNEQFF.

The rearrangement uses TRBV18 and TRBJ2-1; D may correspond to TRBD1 or TRBD2 (5 bases each). CDR1 is KGHSH, CDR2 LQKENI, per germline. The germline V and J ends were trimmed by 2 bases and 5 bases, with 13 bases remaining between them. The CDR3 extends over 15 amino acids. The CDR3 here is CASSPGTGLNNEQFF. The CDR3 DNA reads as TGTGCCAGCTCACCAGGTACAGGACTTAACAATGAGCAGTTCTTC. Based on the CDR3 plus reference TRBV18 and TRBJ2-1, the full variable domain is NAGVMQNPRHLVRRRGQEARLRCSPMKGHSHVYWYRQLPEEGLKFMVYLQKENIIDESGMPKERFSAEFPKEGPSILRIQQVVRGDSAAYFCASSPGTGLNNEQFFGPGTRLTVL.

The chain has TRBV7-8 and TRBJ1-5, with D unresolved. Germline V gene sequence: CDR1 SGHVS, CDR2 FQNEAQ. This CDR3 is 15 amino acids long. V lost 2 bases and J lost 2, with 10 bases in between. This CDR3 reads CASSLQTGGNQPQHF. The CDR3 bases are TGTGCCAGCAGCTTACAAACCGGGGGCAATCAGCCCCAGCATTTT.

The gene calls are TRBV2 and TRBJ1-1; D remains unclear. Trimming cost V 1 base and J 6 bases, with 18 bases left between them. CDR1 and CDR2 from the germline V gene are SNHLY and FYNNEI. The CDR3 has 16 amino acids. CDR3 amino acids: CASSEEARRLTAEAFF. The CDR3 DNA reads as TGTGCCAGCAGTGAAGAGGCCCGTAGGCTTACCGCTGAAGCTTTCTTT.

The sample holds a few counts of this clone. V is TRBV27 and J is TRBJ1-5, with TRBD1 identical over 7 bases. Germline loops: CDR1 MNHEY, CDR2 SMNVEV (reference sequence). Trimming removed 6 bases from V and 2 bases from J; junction bases left unmatched: 22. The CDR3 has 20 amino acids. In DNA form, the CDR3 reads TGTGCCAGCAGGAGACAAGCCGGGACAGATTACGCTGATGGCAATCAGCCCCAGCATTTT. Translated, it gives CASRRQAGTDYADGNQPQHF.

This clone was seen a handful of times. The rearrangement uses TRBV15 and TRBJ2-4, with D hard to call. Trimming took 7 bases from V and 8 from J, leaving 0 bases between them. The V gene's germline CDR1 is LNHNV and CDR2 YYDKDF (reference sequence). This CDR3 region has 8 residues. The CDR3, as DNA: TGTGCCACCAACATTCAGTACTTC. Amino acids: CATNIQYF.

This chain joins TRBV4-1 and TRBJ2-3; D remains ambiguous. The CDR3 contains 15 residues. V lost 3 bases and J lost 8, with 18 bases in between. Germline V gives CDR1 MGHRA, CDR2 YSYEKL. The CDR3, as DNA: TGCGCCAGCAGCCAGGGCCTAACCCTCAAGGGTACGCAGTATTTT. Translated: CASSQGLTLKGTQYF.

The rearrangement links TRBV25-1 to TRBJ2-4; D is unresolved. CDR1 is MGHDK and CDR2 is SYGVNS in the germline V gene. CDR3 size: 14 residues. The V and J ends lost 4 bases and 3 bases respectively, with 10 bases between them. Written as DNA, the CDR3 is TGTGCCAGCAGTGGCCCCTTGGGCAAAAACATTCAGTACTTC. Encoded protein: CASSGPLGKNIQYF.

This clone is large within its sample. The chain links TRBV28 to TRBJ2-2, with D maybe TRBD2 (5 bases). Germline V lookup: CDR1 MDHEN, CDR2 SYDVKM. V lost 8 bases and J 0 bases, leaving 7 bases between the germline ends. The CDR3 sequence is 13 residues long. The CDR3 DNA reads as TGTGCCAGCCGGACTGCGAACACCGGGGAGCTGTTTTTT. Its translation: CASRTANTGELFF.